This T cell receptor beta chain was observed in a study of blood T cell repertoires in COVID-19. Study information: Material from acute and convalescent COVID-19 was sourced from the United States, Italy and Spain. Nucleic acid was either cDNA or gDNA, and it came from T cells, B-cell-depleted T cells, or PBMCs.

Per the original data handling: For nucleated cells, counts were estimated from reference gene primer amplification. Clones were sequenced by immunoSEQ multiplex PCR, and TCRdb holds only the in-frame ones, with some missing. For V, J and clone size, that table is used; D and trimming come from the DNA. The table includes approximately 220,000 clones, approximately 83% detected once. The CDR3 is 17 amino acids. After removal of 1 base from V and 7 bases from J, the junction contained 9 bases not matched to a gene. The germline V gene encodes CDR1 SGHDT and CDR2 YYEEEE. The sample comprised peripheral blood. The rearrangement links TRBV5-6 to TRBJ2-1; 12 bases align to TRBD2. The sequence derives from a man aged 35-49 years with acute or convalescent COVID-19. DNA of the CDR3: TGTGCCAGCAGCTTGTATGCTAGCGGGAGGGCCAGAAATGAGCAGTTCTTC. This encodes CASSLYASGRARNEQFF.